This T cell receptor beta chain was captured by sequencing in a study of Ad26.COV2.S vaccination and SARS-CoV-2 variants. The study's findings and limits: Spike-specific TCR breadth ran higher among vaccine recipients than placebo recipients.

Data came from immunoSEQ multiplex PCR; TCRdb stores just in-frame clones and leaves some out. The table shows 510,000 or so clones, with 87% occurring only once. Between the trimmed V and J ends, which lost 0 bases and 4 bases, there was a span of 7 bases. This CDR3 region has 13 residues. Germline CDR1 SGDLS, CDR2 YYNGEE. Points on this clone: Its antigen is unknown.

Treatment noted: roughly 18 received Ad26.COV2.S at low or high dose, single or two shots; roughly five received placebo; per-sample allocation not given. Collection of the samples took place on day 63 after the first injection of vaccine or placebo. The receptor was derived from a person aged 18 to 65 who received the Ad26.COV2.S COVID-19 vaccine or a placebo. Specimen: peripheral blood, collected in a trial of Ad26.COV2.S vaccine versus placebo. The chain has TRBV9 and TRBJ1-2; a possible D gene is TRBD1 (5 bases). CDR3 protein: CASSVGGIYGYTF. The CDR3 DNA sequence: TGTGCCAGCAGCGTAGGGGGGATCTATGGCTACACCTTC.